The rows below give T cell receptor beta chains drawn from one sample of a study of blood T cell repertoires in COVID-19. Produced via immunoSEQ multiplex PCR; TCRdb's table is partial and in-frame only. In the table there are about 35,000 clones, around 86% of which are singletons. Sequencing was done on a sample of peripheral blood. The source is a man older than 75 with active COVID-19. CDR3s include the opening cysteine and the closing phenylalanine or tryptophan. D genes are given only for firm matches. Part of the rows lack a size; the others show once, few, many or a class for expanded clones.

>TRBV5-6|.|TRBD2|TRBJ2-2
CASSGLAGVTGELFF
TGTGCCAGCAGCGGACTAGCGGGAGTCACCGGGGAGCTGTTTTTT
>TRBV30|.|.|TRBJ1-3
CAWTLGVRGNTIYF
TGTGCCTGGACTTTAGGGGTACGGGGAAACACCATATATTTT
>TRBV4-2|medium-sized|.|TRBJ1-1
CASSQVAGRTEAFF
TGTGCCAGCAGCCAAGTGGCAGGGAGGACTGAAGCTTTCTTT
>TRBV29-1|.|TRBD2|TRBJ2-3
CSVAVGGSAADTQYF
TGCAGCGTTGCCGTGGGCGGGAGCGCGGCAGATACGCAGTATTTT
>TRBV2|.|.|TRBJ2-3
CASSALGDTQYF
TGTGCCAGCAGTGCACTAGGGGATACGCAGTATTTT
>TRBV9|few|.|TRBJ2-1
CASSRELSNNEQFF
TGTGCCAGCAGCCGGGAATTAAGTAATAATGAGCAGTTCTTC
>TRBV28|.|.|TRBJ1-5
CASSLWADSNQPQHF
TGTGCCAGCAGTTTATGGGCAGATAGCAATCAGCCCCAGCATTTT
>TRBV7-9|.|TRBD2|TRBJ2-1
CASSLRTSAYNEQFF
TGTGCCAGCAGTCTTCGGACTAGCGCTTACAATGAGCAGTTCTTC
>TRBV24-1|.|.|TRBJ2-7
CATSDPDWYEQYF
TGTGCCACCAGTGACCCTGACTGGTACGAGCAGTACTTC
>TRBV29-1|few|.|TRBJ2-5
CSVGQSQETQYF
TGCAGCGTCGGACAGTCCCAAGAGACCCAGTACTTC
>TRBV7-2|.|TRBD2|TRBJ2-2
CASRTGGGTGELFF
TGTGCCAGCAGAACCGGGGGGGGCACCGGGGAGCTGTTTTTT
>TRBV6-1|.|.|TRBJ2-2
CASSELSGNTGELFF
TGTGCCAGCAGTGAATTAAGCGGGAACACCGGGGAGCTGTTTTTT
>TRBV6-1|.|TRBD2|TRBJ2-7
CASSEAYASGRPNYEQYF
TGTGCCAGCAGTGAAGCTTATGCTAGCGGGAGGCCTAACTACGAGCAGTACTTC
>TRBV4-1|.|TRBD2|TRBJ2-7
CASSQTSGSGYEQYF
TGCGCCAGCAGCCAAACTAGCGGGAGTGGCTACGAGCAGTACTTC
>TRBV28|.|TRBD2|TRBJ2-3
CASSHVAGTDTQYF
TGTGCCAGCAGCCACGTAGCGGGAACAGATACGCAGTATTTT
>TRBV18|.|TRBD1|TRBJ1-1
CASSPLGQGVNEAFF
TGTGCCAGCTCGCCGCTGGGACAGGGGGTAAACGAAGCTTTCTTT
>TRBV5-1|.|TRBD1|TRBJ2-2
CASSSDRGNTGELFF
TGCGCCAGCAGCTCGGACAGGGGGAACACCGGGGAGCTGTTTTTT
>TRBV19|few|.|TRBJ1-1
CASSRGGTGPRTEAFF
TGTGCCAGTAGTAGGGGCGGGACGGGACCGCGGACTGAAGCTTTCTTT
>TRBV25-1|.|.|TRBJ1-1
CASSEPGLVTEAFF
TGTGCCAGCAGTGAACCAGGGTTGGTCACTGAAGCTTTCTTT
>TRBV4-3|.|TRBD1|TRBJ1-1
CASSLGGTGVNTEAFF
TGCGCCAGCAGCCTTGGCGGGACAGGGGTGAACACTGAAGCTTTCTTT
>TRBV11-2|.|TRBD2|TRBJ2-3
CATQHRLAGDLGTDTQYF
TGTGCCACTCAACACAGGCTAGCGGGAGACTTGGGCACAGATACGCAGTATTTT
>TRBV7-7|.|.|TRBJ1-5
CASSSGTRGRNQPQHF
TGTGCCAGCAGCTCCGGCACTCGAGGGCGCAATCAGCCCCAGCATTTT
>TRBV19|.|.|TRBJ2-7
CASSQLQVFSYEQYF
TGTGCCAGTAGTCAACTACAGGTCTTCTCCTACGAGCAGTACTTC
>TRBV29-1|.|TRBD2|TRBJ2-1
CSVEDLLAGGPGYNEQFF
TGCAGCGTTGAAGATTTGCTAGCGGGAGGGCCTGGCTACAATGAGCAGTTCTTC